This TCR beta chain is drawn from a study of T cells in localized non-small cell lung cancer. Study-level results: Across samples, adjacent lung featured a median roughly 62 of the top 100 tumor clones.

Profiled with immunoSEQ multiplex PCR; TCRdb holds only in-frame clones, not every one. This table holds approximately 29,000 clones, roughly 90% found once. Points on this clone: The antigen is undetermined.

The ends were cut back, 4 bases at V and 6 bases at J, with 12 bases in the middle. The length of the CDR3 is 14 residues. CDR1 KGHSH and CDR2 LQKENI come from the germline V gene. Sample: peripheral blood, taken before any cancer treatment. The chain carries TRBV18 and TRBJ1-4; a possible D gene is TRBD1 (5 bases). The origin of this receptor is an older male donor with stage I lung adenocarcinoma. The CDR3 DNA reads TGTGCCAGCTCACAAAGAACAGGAGATGAAAAACTGTTTTTT. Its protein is CASSQRTGDEKLFF.